This passage covers 21 T cell receptor beta chains from one sample sequenced in a study of T cell responses to AZD1222 COVID-19 vaccine. Here immunoSEQ multiplex PCR was the method, and the copy in TCRdb shows in-frame clones only, minus some. Of about 170,000 clones in the sample, approximately 94% were seen once. Sequenced material: peripheral blood, taken on day 0 of AZD1222 vaccination. The receptors shown here come from an adult in good health.

The rearrangement joins TRBV25-1 to TRBJ1-1; D is ambiguous. This CDR3 is 16 amino acids long. V was shortened by 0 bases and J by 1 base, with 12 bases between the two germline ends. Germline CDR1 reads MGHDK; CDR2 reads SYGVNS. The DNA of the CDR3 is TGTGCCAGCAGTGAATATATGATGGGTGGGAACACTGAAGCTTTCTTT. This gives the protein CASSEYMMGGNTEAFF.

The chain uses TRBV5-4 and TRBJ2-2; D unresolved. The germline V gene has CDR1 SGHNT and CDR2 YYREEE (reference sequence). There are 14 residues in the CDR3. The ends were cut back, 0 bases at V and 1 base at J, with 4 bases in the middle. In DNA, the CDR3 is TGTGCCAGCAGCTTGGCGCAGAACACCGGGGAGCTGTTTTTT. Translated, it gives CASSLAQNTGELFF.

This chain uses TRBV19 with TRBJ2-1, with 13 nucleotides matching TRBD2. J was trimmed by 9 bases and V by 0 bases; bases with no gene match: 17. Germline V CDR1 and CDR2: LNHDA, SQIVND (reference sequence). There are 20 residues in the CDR3. The CDR3 loop reads CASSIDSPMPGTSGVSEQFF. The CDR3 DNA follows: TGTGCCAGTAGTATAGATAGCCCCATGCCAGGGACTAGCGGGGTAAGTGAGCAGTTCTTC.

The chain joins TRBV9 to TRBJ2-1; a weak D match, TRBD1 (6 bases). The CDR3 loop spans 15 amino acids. V was pared by 0 bases and J by 7 bases, with 14 bases between. Germline assignment: CDR1 SGDLS and CDR2 YYNGEE. In nucleotides, the CDR3 is TGTGCCAGCAGCGTAGGATTAGGACAGTTTAATGAGCAGTTCTTC. Amino acid sequence: CASSVGLGQFNEQFF.

The V and J genes are TRBV18 and TRBJ2-3; TRBD2 matches 10 bases. J was trimmed by 7 bases and V by 3 bases; bases with no gene match: 10. CDR1 and CDR2 (germline): KGHSH, LQKENI. The CDR3 runs to 16 residues. DNA of the CDR3: TGTGCCAGCTCACCCCTAGCGGGAGACTCTTTTTATACGCAGTATTTT. Protein product: CASSPLAGDSFYTQYF.

The V and J genes are TRBV25-1 and TRBJ2-1, with TRBD1 identical over 7 bases. CDR3 length equals 14 residues. The germline V gene has CDR1 MGHDK and CDR2 SYGVNS. J gave up 3 bases and V 4 bases, and 3 bases lay outside the gene matches. CDR3 in DNA: TGTGCCAGCAGTGTGGGACAGTACTACAATGAGCAGTTCTTC. The encoded protein is CASSVGQYYNEQFF.

The CDR3 loop reads CAWRRTGAYEQYF. Written as DNA, the CDR3 is TGTGCCTGGAGGAGGACAGGGGCCTACGAGCAGTACTTC. The chain employs TRBV30 and TRBJ2-7, with TRBD1 matching 9 bases. V trimming: 3 bases; J trimming: 2 bases; junction bases outside the gene matches: 2. The CDR3 spans 13 residues. The germline V gene has CDR1 GTSNPN and CDR2 SVGIG (reference sequence).

This clone was seen only a few times. The V call is TRBV4-1, the J call TRBJ2-7, with D possibly being TRBD2 (6 bases). The CDR3 has 16 amino acids. Trimming cost V 0 bases and J 6 bases, with 18 bases left between them. In germline, CDR1 is MGHRA, CDR2 YSYEKL. CDR3 protein: CASSQDRSGGAGEQYF. The CDR3 region has the DNA TGCGCCAGCAGCCAAGATCGCTCCGGAGGGGCGGGCGAGCAGTACTTC.

CDR3 nucleotides: TGTGCCAGCAGCGATAGCAGGGTGGGGGTAACCTACGAGCAGTACTTC. It codes for CASSDSRVGVTYEQYF. V gene TRBV7-9 combines with J gene TRBJ2-7; D may be TRBD1 or TRBD2 (5 bases each). CDR3 length equals 16 residues. Trimming cost V 5 bases and J 2 bases, with 19 bases left between them. Germline V gene sequence: CDR1 SEHNR, CDR2 FQNEAQ (reference sequence).

The chain recombines TRBV19 with TRBJ1-1; the D gene is possibly TRBD1 (6 bases). Germline V gene data show CDR1 as LNHDA and CDR2 as SQIVND (reference sequence). The CDR3 is 17 residues long. With 1 base removed from V and 4 bases from J, the gap between germline ends came to 19 bases. CDR3 sequence reads: CASSIGRGLPMSTEAFF. In nucleotides, the CDR3 is TGTGCCAGTAGTATAGGCAGGGGCCTCCCGATGAGCACTGAAGCTTTCTTT.

The rearrangement uses TRBV5-6 and TRBJ2-7, with 8 bases that match TRBD1. The germline V gene encodes CDR1 SGHDT and CDR2 YYEEEE. The CDR3 loop spans 14 amino acids. Germline trimming cut 2 bases from V and 6 bases from J; bases unmatched to any gene: 7. CDR3 region: CASSFQTGAGEQYF. CDR3 in DNA: TGTGCCAGCAGCTTTCAGACAGGGGCGGGCGAGCAGTACTTC.

The chain is built from TRBV13 and TRBJ2-1; TRBD2 matches 8 bases. The CDR3 totals 15 residues. CDR1 and CDR2 from the germline V gene are PRHDT and FYEKMQ (reference sequence). Trimming took 3 bases from V and 3 from J; bases not matched to a gene: 4. In DNA, the CDR3 is TGTGCCAGCAGCTTTTACGGGACTAGCTACAATGAGCAGTTCTTC. Its protein is CASSFYGTSYNEQFF.

The chain combines TRBV29-1 with TRBJ2-7; D remains ambiguous. This CDR3 contains 12 residues. V lost 4 bases, J lost 3 bases, and 10 bases lay in between. Per the germline V gene, CDR1 is SQVTM and CDR2 is ANQGSEA. The CDR3, as DNA: TGCAGCGTTGTCGAGTCCTACTACGAGCAGTACTTC. Its protein is CSVVESYYEQYF.

The J gene is TRBJ1-6, the V gene TRBV3-1 (or the pseudogene TRBV3-2); D remains unclear. The CDR3 sequence is 13 residues long. CDR1 is LGHDT and CDR2 is YNNKEL in the germline V gene (reference sequence). V was clipped by 1 base and J by 12 bases, with 10 bases between them. The DNA of the CDR3 is TGTGCCAGCAGCCAAGTGCAGGAGGGACCCCTCCACTTT. It encodes CASSQVQEGPLHF.

This clone was counted a single time. J is TRBJ2-1 and V is TRBV5-4, with 9 bases lining up with TRBD2. The CDR3 contains 15 residues. With V trimmed by 2 bases and J by 6 bases, 6 bases remained unmatched. Germline lookup yields CDR1 SGHNT and CDR2 YYREEE (reference sequence). CDR3 DNA sequence: TGTGCCAGCAGCTTAGCGGGAGGCCCCTCCAATGAGCAGTTCTTC. This translates into CASSLAGGPSNEQFF.

The chain is built from TRBV5-6 and TRBJ2-7; 8 nucleotides line up with TRBD1. The CDR3 runs to 14 residues. The germline gives CDR1 SGHDT, CDR2 YYEEEE. V gave up 3 bases and J gave up 6 bases; unmatched junction bases: 8. In nucleotides, the CDR3 is TGTGCCAGCAGCTGGGGACAGGTCGGACGCGAGCAGTACTTC. This gives the protein CASSWGQVGREQYF. The full variable domain, with the rest looked up from reference TRBV5-6 and TRBJ2-7, is DAGVTQSPTHLIKTRGQQVTLRCSPKSGHDTVSWYQQALGQGPQFIFQYYEEEERQRGNFPDRFSGHQFPNYSSELNVNALLLGDSALYLCASSWGQVGREQYFGPGTRLTVT.

The J gene is TRBJ1-4, the V gene TRBV7-2; D call uncertain. CDR1 SGHTA and CDR2 FQGNSA come from the germline V gene. This CDR3 spans 14 amino acids. Trimming stripped 5 bases from V and 6 bases from J, with 13 bases between. CDR3 amino acids: CASSPQLRDEKLFF. CDR3 DNA: TGTGCCAGCAGCCCCCAACTGAGGGATGAAAAACTGTTTTTT.

As to this clone: At one end the junction does not follow the germline gene, possibly because of a read error. V is TRBV2 and J is TRBJ2-1, with D unclear. Per the germline V gene, CDR1 is SNHLY and CDR2 is FYNNEI. The CDR3 extends over 12 amino acids. DNA of the CDR3: TGTGCCAGCCGTGATGGACGGCAAGAGCAGTTCTTC. Amino acid sequence: CASRDGRQEQFF.

This rearrangement joins TRBV7-9 to TRBJ2-7, with D possibly TRBD1 on 6 matching bases. V dropped 3 bases and J dropped 0 bases, with 6 bases sitting between them. The germline gives CDR1 SEHNR, CDR2 FQNEAQ (reference sequence). The CDR3 is made up of 13 amino acids. The DNA of the CDR3 is TGTGCCAGCAGCTTGGACAGCTCCTACGAGCAGTACTTC. This encodes CASSLDSSYEQYF. Full variable domain (missing parts from reference TRBV7-9 and TRBJ2-7): DTGVSQNPRHKITKRGQNVTFRCDPISEHNRLYWYRQTLGQGPEFLTYFQNEAQLEKSRLLSDRFSAERPKGSFSTLEIQRTEQGDSAMYLCASSLDSSYEQYFGPGTRLTVT.

Worth noting for this clone: Other DNA sequences from this sample encode an identical CDR3 as well. This sequence joins TRBV5-1 and TRBJ2-7; perhaps TRBD2 as D (5 bases). V lost 1 base to trimming and J lost 4 bases, with 9 bases between them. The V gene's germline CDR1 is SGHRS and CDR2 YFSETQ. This CDR3 spans 13 amino acids. CDR3 sequence (DNA): TGCGCCAGCAGCTTGAGTACGGGGTACGAGCAGTACTTC. Residues: CASSLSTGYEQYF.

The gene calls are TRBV6-2 or TRBV6-3 and TRBJ2-1, with D possibly TRBD1 on 6 matching bases. This CDR3 contains 13 residues. Per the germline V gene, CDR1 is MNHEY and CDR2 is SVGEGT. Trimming removed 2 bases at V and 4 bases at J, with 6 bases between. CDR3 in amino acids: CASSYQGYNEQFF. The CDR3 nucleotides read TGTGCCAGCAGTTACCAGGGGTACAATGAGCAGTTCTTC.